What follows is one T cell receptor beta chain and its context. Original data processing: Estimates of nucleated cell counts were drawn from the amplification of reference gene primers. Measured with immunoSEQ multiplex PCR; TCRdb has only the in-frame clones, and not every one. The D gene and trimming were derived from the DNA, and the V and J assignments and clone size from that table. The sample consists of 100,000 or so clones, over 75% of them appearing once. The CDR3 sequence is 16 residues long. The V gene lost 7 bases and the J gene lost 1 base, with 17 bases spanning the gap. Germline V lookup: CDR1 MDHEN, CDR2 SYDVKM. This entry comes from a study of blood T cell repertoires in COVID-19. Study-level information: Samples came from the United States, Italy and Spain, spanning acute and convalescent COVID-19. T cells, B-cell-depleted T cells, or PBMCs supplied cDNA or gDNA.

The clonotype originates from a woman aged 25 to 39 with acute or convalescent COVID-19. The chain has TRBV28 and TRBJ1-3, with no clear D. The sequenced sample consisted of peripheral blood. As DNA, the CDR3 is TGTGCCAGCACTCAAACCCCCGGTTGGTCTGGAAACACCATATATTTT. Protein sequence: CASTQTPGWSGNTIYF.